Shown below are 27 T cell receptor beta chains from a single sample sequenced in a study of CD8+CD57+ T cells in acquired aplastic anemia. Profiling that covered TCR beta VDJ and CDR3 relied on genomic DNA as its template. TCRdb re-derived calls from the reads in MiXCR, one entry per CDR3 protein. Of about 400,000 distinct CDR3 sequences listed, roughly 64% are singletons. The sequencing sample was made of sorted CD4+, CD8+, or CD8+CD57+ T cells (not recorded which) from PBMCs. The receptor set was obtained from a human donor in good health, serving as a control.

The V call is TRBV5-1, the J call TRBJ2-5, with 8 bases aligning to TRBD2. The CDR3 is made up of 13 amino acids. The trim removed 4 bases at V and 8 bases at J, leaving 7 bases unmatched. Germline CDR1 and CDR2: SGHRS and YFSETQ. CDR3 DNA sequence: TGCGCCAGCAGCGTACTAGCGGACAACACCCAGTACTTC. Its translation is CASSVLADNTQYF.

Comment on this clonotype: This is likely a read error, given that the CDR3 carries no conserved phenylalanine or tryptophan at its end. Because the CDR3's place on the DNA is in doubt, the DNA is left out and the CDR3 is given as listed by TCRdb. The chain employs TRBV10-1 and TRBJ2-7. Germline V lookup: CDR1 WNHNN, CDR2 SYGVQD (reference sequence). The CDR3 spans 14 residues, counting both ends. The CDR3 sequence: CASSDSRSSYFREL.

The V call is TRBV5-5, the J call TRBJ2-1; D may be TRBD2 (5 bases). Germline values: CDR1 SGHKS, CDR2 YYEKEE (reference sequence). This CDR3 is 13 amino acids long. Deletions cut 2 bases from V and 13 bases from J, with 16 bases between. CDR3 in DNA: TGTGCCAGCAGCTTCGGTGCCACCGGGGATCAGTTCTTC. This sequence encodes CASSFGATGDQFF.

Notes on this clonotype: Mismatch with germline at one junction end may stem from a read error. The chain combines TRBV9 with TRBJ1-1; D gene ambiguous. The CDR3 has 13 residues. Germline lookup yields CDR1 SGDLS and CDR2 YYNGEE. The CDR3 is CASSVEVHTTASF. CDR3 in DNA: TGTGCCAGCAGCGTAGAGGTACACACCACAGCTTCGTTT.

Points on this clonotype: This CDR3 fails to terminate in the conserved phenylalanine or tryptophan, so it likely reflects a read error. The DNA is left out, because the CDR3 cannot be placed on it with certainty; the CDR3 is given as TCRdb lists it. J is TRBJ2-7 and V is TRBV15; TRBD2, as called in the table, went unchecked against the DNA. The CDR3 is made up of 18 amino acids, end residues included. Germline V gives CDR1 LNHNV, CDR2 YYDKDF (reference sequence). This chain's CDR3 is CATSTGVATRRYYGPRYR.

This clonotype was observed at least ten times. The rearrangement links TRBV7-3 to TRBJ2-3, with 8 bases identical to TRBD1. This CDR3 is 15 amino acids long. Germline values: CDR1 SGHTA, CDR2 FQGTGA. Losses at the gene ends were 2 bases for V and 4 bases for J; bases not matched to a gene: 5. CDR3 loop: CASSLEAGGPDTQYF. Written as DNA, the CDR3 is TGTGCCAGCAGCTTAGAGGCAGGGGGCCCAGATACGCAGTATTTT.

This clonotype showed up just once. The chain couples TRBV12-5 to TRBJ1-5, with D unresolved. The germline V gene encodes CDR1 LGHNT and CDR2 FRNRAP. Trimming took off 8 bases at V and 3 bases at J, with 23 bases between the two ends. The CDR3 is 17 residues long. CDR3 in amino acids: CASTRFALPRNNQPQHF. CDR3 coding DNA: TGTGCTAGTACCCGCTTTGCTCTTCCACGGAACAATCAGCCCCAGCATTTT.

Regarding this clonotype: One end of the junction does not line up with germline, which may come from a read error. The rearrangement joins TRBV5-8 to TRBJ2-1, with a possible D match to TRBD1 (5 bases). The germline CDR1 and CDR2 sequences are SGHTS and YDEGEE. The CDR3 sequence is 13 residues long. CDR3 region: CASTIRESNEQFF. DNA for the CDR3: TGCGCCAGCACCATCAGGGAAAGCAATGAGCAGTTCTTC. Complete variable domain (other parts from reference TRBV5-8 and TRBJ2-1): EAGVTQSPTHLIKTRGQQATLRCSPISGHTSVYWYQQALGLGLQFLLWYDEGEERNRGNFPPRFSGRQFPNYSSELNVNALELEDSALYLCASTIRESNEQFFGPGTRLTVL.

Worth noting for this clonotype: One end of the junction is discordant with germline, which a read error may explain. CDR3 in DNA: TGTGCCAGCAGCTTGTTGGTGCAGGGGGGTCAGCCCCAGCATTTT. Protein: CASSLLVQGGQPQHF. The V and J genes are TRBV4-1 and TRBJ1-5, with TRBD1 matching 7 bases. The length of the CDR3 is 15 residues. The germline gives CDR1 MGHRA, CDR2 YSYEKL.

With respect to this clonotype: This may be a read error: a much more frequent sequence differs by one nucleotide. The chain carries TRBV12-3 or TRBV12-4 and TRBJ1-2; D possibly corresponds to TRBD1 (5 bases). This CDR3 is 13 amino acids long. V lost 7 bases to trimming and J lost 8 bases, with 17 bases between them. The DNA of the CDR3 is TGTGCCAGCAACCGGGGCCCCGGACCGGGCTACACCTTC. This encodes CASNRGPGPGYTF.

The J gene is TRBJ2-7, the V gene TRBV7-9; possible D gene TRBD1, 5 bases. The germline V and J ends were trimmed by 2 bases and 7 bases, with 21 bases remaining between them. In germline, CDR1 is SEHNR, CDR2 FQNEAQ (reference sequence). There are 16 residues in the CDR3. The CDR3 DNA is TGTGCCAGCAGCTTACTTGGACAAACAGGCCACTCAGAGCAGTACTTC. Amino acid sequence: CASSLLGQTGHSEQYF. The full variable domain, completed using reference TRBV7-9 and TRBJ2-7, is DTGVSQNPRHKITKRGQNVTFRCDPISEHNRLYWYRQTLGQGPEFLTYFQNEAQLEKSRLLSDRFSAERPKGSFSTLEIQRTEQGDSAMYLCASSLLGQTGHSEQYFGPGTRLTVT.

This clonotype has a count of ten or more. The rearrangement uses TRBV6-6 and TRBJ2-7; tentative D call: TRBD1 (5 bases). Germline values: CDR1 MNHNY, CDR2 SVGAGI (reference sequence). The CDR3 runs to 15 residues. Trimming removed 3 bases from V and 2 bases from J, with 14 bases in between. The CDR3, as DNA: TGTGCCAGCAGTTATAGGGGTAATAAGGCCTACGAGCAGTACTTC. Translated, it gives CASSYRGNKAYEQYF.

In this sample, this clonotype turned up once. The chain has TRBV19 and TRBJ1-4; TRBD1 matches 7 bases. With 6 bases clipped from V and 8 bases from J, the junction kept 9 bases outside the gene matches. Germline CDR1 reads LNHDA; CDR2 reads SQIVND (reference sequence). The CDR3 spans 14 residues. In DNA form, the CDR3 reads TGTGCCAGTAGATCTGACAGGGTCCGGGAAAAACTGTTTTTT. This codes for CASRSDRVREKLFF.

In its sample, this clonotype was seen once. This chain connects TRBV6-2 or TRBV6-3 to TRBJ2-7, with D perhaps TRBD1 (6 bases). With 6 bases removed from V and 9 bases from J, the gap between germline ends came to 9 bases. This CDR3 contains 10 residues. Germline V gene lookup returns CDR1 MNHEY and CDR2 SVGEGT. Here the CDR3 reads CASSQGRQYF. CDR3 coding DNA: TGTGCCAGCAGCCAGGGGAGGCAGTACTTC.

Notes on this clonotype: At one of its ends the junction is not consistent with the germline gene, which may arise from a read error. The chain links TRBV2 to TRBJ2-5; 16 positions agree with TRBD2. The CDR3 loop spans 18 amino acids. Germline CDR1 is SNHLY and CDR2 is FYNNEI. The CDR3 nucleotides are TGTGCCAGCACGAATGCGGGACTAGCGGGGGGGTTAGAAGAGACCCAGTGCTTC. The encoded protein is CASTNAGLAGGLEETQCF.

The chain recombines TRBV9 with TRBJ2-2, with a possible D match to TRBD1 (5 bases). Germline V gene data show CDR1 as SGDLS and CDR2 as YYNGEE. CDR3 length equals 19 residues. Trimming left V 0 bases short and J 1 base short, with 19 bases between. The CDR3: CASSVETRRPGQNTGELFF. The CDR3 DNA sequence: TGTGCCAGCAGCGTAGAGACACGCAGGCCAGGGCAGAACACCGGGGAGCTGTTTTTT.

A remark on this clonotype: The CDR3 does not close with the conserved phenylalanine or tryptophan, likely indicating a read error. The DNA is left out, because the CDR3 cannot be placed on it with certainty; the CDR3 is given as TCRdb lists it. This chain joins TRBV7-2 and TRBJ2-3; whether TRBD2, the table's D call, matches the DNA was not checked. The CDR3 numbers 13 amino acids, ends counted. CDR1 and CDR2 (germline): SGHTA, FQGNSA. CDR3 protein: CASSLGGAGGGAV.

The chain joins TRBV10-2 to TRBJ1-6, with D maybe TRBD1 (5 bases). The CDR3 spans 15 residues. Per the germline V gene, CDR1 is WSHSY and CDR2 is SAAADI. The ends were cut back, 0 bases at V and 7 bases at J, with 10 bases in the middle. The DNA of the CDR3 is TGCGCCAGCAGTGAGTCAGGCGGGGACAATTCACCCCTCCACTTT. Translated, it gives CASSESGGDNSPLHF.

Ten or more counts support this clonotype. The chain has TRBV19 and TRBJ1-1; TRBD1 is a possible D gene (6 bases). Trimming cost V 5 bases and J 3 bases, with 13 bases left between them. The CDR3 has 14 amino acids. The germline CDR1 and CDR2 sequences are LNHDA and SQIVND (reference sequence). CDR3 nucleotide sequence: TGTGCCAGTAGTGCCAGGGGTAGGGACACTGAAGCTTTCTTT. This codes for CASSARGRDTEAFF.

The chain recombines TRBV20-1 with TRBJ1-2; D ambiguous. V shed 7 bases and J shed 5 bases, with 11 bases lying between them. In germline, CDR1 is DFQATT, CDR2 SNEGSKA (reference sequence). The CDR3 covers 11 residues. The CDR3 loop reads CSVGTEYGYTF. CDR3 coding DNA: TGCAGTGTTGGTACGGAATATGGCTACACCTTC.

The V call is TRBV2, the J call TRBJ1-6, with 8 bases aligning to TRBD1. V shed 6 bases, J shed 9 bases, and the junction held 10 bases outside the gene matches. Germline-derived CDR1 and CDR2 are SNHLY and FYNNEI. The CDR3 spans 15 residues. The CDR3 protein is CASSCTRTGFSPLHF. The CDR3 coding sequence is TGTGCCAGCAGCTGTACCAGGACAGGGTTTTCACCCCTCCACTTT.

On this clonotype itself: This sequence may be a read error, since a much larger clone differs from it by one base. The CDR3 carries no conserved terminal phenylalanine or tryptophan, so it likely arises from a read error. V is TRBV6-2 or TRBV6-3 and J is TRBJ2-7; D may be TRBD2 (6 bases). Trimming pared 2 bases from V and 3 bases from J, leaving 8 bases between. Germline lookup yields CDR1 MNHEY and CDR2 SVGEGT. There are 13 residues in the CDR3. CDR3 amino acids: CASSYRRGYEQYL. CDR3 nucleotides: TGTGCCAGCAGTTACCGGAGGGGCTACGAGCAGTACCTC.

This clonotype was counted a few times. The chain combines TRBV7-2 with TRBJ1-6, with D hard to call. Per germline, CDR1 SGHTA and CDR2 FQGNSA. The CDR3 covers 16 residues. V was shortened by 10 bases and J by 5 bases, with 21 bases between the two germline ends. For the CDR3, the DNA is TGTGCCACCGAAGAAGGGAGTCTTGGGCATAATTCACCCCTCCACTTT. It specifies CATEEGSLGHNSPLHF.

This clonotype was seen ten or more times. In DNA, the CDR3 is TGTGCCAGCAGCTCCTATCTTTTCAGATCGACTTACAATGAGCAGTTCTTC. Translating it yields CASSSYLFRSTYNEQFF. This chain uses TRBV7-3 with TRBJ2-1, with no clear D. The CDR3 sequence is 17 residues long. Germline assignment: CDR1 SGHTA and CDR2 FQGTGA. Trimming took off 4 bases at V and 4 bases at J, with 20 bases between the two ends.

This clonotype was detected many times. The chain couples TRBV5-6 to TRBJ1-2, with D unresolved. The CDR3 is made up of 14 amino acids. Germline loops: CDR1 SGHDT, CDR2 YYEEEE. Trimming left V 1 base short and J 4 bases short, with 11 bases between. DNA of the CDR3: TGTGCCAGCAGCTTGCCTCAGTCGCGCTATGGCTACACCTTC. Protein product: CASSLPQSRYGYTF.

The rearrangement uses TRBV2 and TRBJ2-1; weak D call: TRBD1 (5 bases). V lost 10 bases and J 10 bases, leaving 26 bases between the germline ends. The CDR3 spans 15 residues. CDR1 is SNHLY, CDR2 FYNNEI, per germline. CDR3 protein: CATSQQGAISGEQFF. The CDR3, as DNA: TGTGCCACCAGCCAGCAGGGTGCGATCTCCGGGGAGCAGTTCTTC.

V and J are TRBV9 and TRBJ1-4; 7 bases are shared with TRBD1. The germline CDR1 and CDR2 sequences are SGDLS and YYNGEE. The length of the CDR3 is 14 residues. V was clipped by 7 bases and J by 14 bases; unmatched bases: 17. The CDR3: CASRQGGNIDTLFF. CDR3 bases: TGTGCCAGCCGCCAGGGGGGGAATATTGACACTCTGTTTTTT.